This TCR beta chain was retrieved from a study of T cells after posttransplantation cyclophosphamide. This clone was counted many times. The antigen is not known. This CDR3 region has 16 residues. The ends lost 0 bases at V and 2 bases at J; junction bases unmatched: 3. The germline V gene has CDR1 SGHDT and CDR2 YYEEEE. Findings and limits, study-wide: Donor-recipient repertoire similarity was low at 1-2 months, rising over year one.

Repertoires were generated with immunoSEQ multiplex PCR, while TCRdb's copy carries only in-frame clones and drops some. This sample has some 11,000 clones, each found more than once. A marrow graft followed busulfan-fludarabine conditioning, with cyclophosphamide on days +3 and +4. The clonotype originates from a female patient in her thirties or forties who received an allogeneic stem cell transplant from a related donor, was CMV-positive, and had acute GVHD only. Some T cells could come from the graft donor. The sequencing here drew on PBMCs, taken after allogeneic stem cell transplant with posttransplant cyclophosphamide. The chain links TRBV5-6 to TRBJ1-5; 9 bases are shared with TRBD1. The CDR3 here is CASSLAGDRGNQPQHF. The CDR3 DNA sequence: TGTGCCAGCAGCTTGGCTGGGGACAGGGGCAATCAGCCCCAGCATTTT.